This TCR beta chain was found in a study of CD8 T cells in ankylosing spondylitis. TCRdb used MiXCR to reprocess the 5' RACE reads, holding one entry per CDR3 protein. The sample carries some 240,000 distinct CDR3 sequences, about 20% recorded once. This CDR3 region has 13 residues. Trimming left V 5 bases short and J 6 bases short, with 11 bases between. Germline-derived CDR1 and CDR2 are MDHEN and SYDVKM. This clonotype was seen more than once but under ten times. This chain links TRBV28 with TRBJ2-1; D unresolved. Specimen: blood, either unsorted or a sorted T cell fraction (not recorded which). The sequence came from a male donor with ankylosing spondylitis or in good health (not recorded which). The CDR3 sequence is CASSKGPFNEQFF. The DNA of the CDR3 is TGTGCCAGCAGTAAAGGACCCTTCAATGAGCAGTTCTTC.